This T cell receptor beta chain was profiled in a study of blood T cell repertoires in COVID-19. Study-level information: COVID-19 samples from acute and convalescent phases originated in the United States, Italy and Spain.

V was shortened by 8 bases and J by 0 bases, with 11 bases between the two germline ends. CDR3 length: 14 amino acids. Germline lookup yields CDR1 SGHTA and CDR2 FQGNSA. TCRdb's copy holds only in-frame clones and misses some; the assay was immunoSEQ multiplex PCR. Altogether about 120,000 clones are present, approximately 80% being singletons, with the ten largest covering about 10%. Sequenced sample: peripheral blood. This receptor was obtained from a man aged 55 to 69 with acute or convalescent COVID-19. V is TRBV7-2 and J is TRBJ1-5, with D possibly matching TRBD1 (5 bases). CDR3 coding DNA: TGTGCCAGCGGAGGGACGAATAGCAATCAGCCCCAGCATTTT. This sequence encodes CASGGTNSNQPQHF.